This record covers a single T cell receptor (beta chain). The CDR3 sequence is 19 residues long. Looked up from germline, CDR1 is SGHVS and CDR2 is FNYEAQ. V lost 0 bases and J 3 bases, leaving 20 bases between the germline ends. Naive CD8 cells lacked CD45RO and underwent positive selection for CCR7, leaving out terminally differentiated effector memory CD45RA+ cells. The sample belongs to a study of shared clonotypes between healthy human individuals. Generated by immunoSEQ multiplex PCR, the TCRdb table keeps only in-frame clones and is missing some. The sample lists millions of clones, 85% to 95% occurring once.

The genes are TRBV7-6 and TRBJ2-2; TRBD1 might be the D (6 bases). The sample was naive CD8+ T cells from PBMCs. This TCR came from a man in his late teens or twenties in good health. Some clones in this sample may be carry-over from other donors' samples. CDR3 DNA: TGTGCCAGCAGCTTAGCTGTCGGAGTCATCGGGACACACACCGGGGAGCTGTTTTTT. Its translation is CASSLAVGVIGTHTGELFF.